This TCR beta chain was sequenced in a study of tumor-infiltrating lymphocytes in primary liver carcinoma. Across the study: Male and female patients aged 30 to 69 years made up the cohort.

Study-level results: Between tumor regions, pairs overlapped more than tumor-adjacent and tumor-blood pairs did.

CDR3 length: 11 residues. Notes on this clonotype: Its antigen remains unknown. Sequence at one end of the junction differs from germline and may be a read error.

Co-extraction of RNA and DNA was performed on 20-30 mg of unsorted bulk tissue. Tumor samples uniformly had over 75% viable tumor cells. TCR beta cDNA was reverse-transcribed from about 550 ng of total RNA. The reaction used a constant-region primer and ProtoScript II reverse transcriptase. The TCR beta library was amplified through three nested multiplex PCR rounds in a modified ARM-PCR procedure. A C-beta reverse primer and TRBV1-TRBV30 forward primers served in each of the first two PCR rounds, at roughly 10 cycles apiece. MiXCR was run by TCRdb on the multiplex PCR reads, yielding one entry per CDR3 protein. This table has 99,000 or so distinct CDR3 sequences, more than 65% appearing once.

The specimen was liver tumor tissue from sampling region 5. Subset defined: tumor region T5, tumor centre. The receptor comes from an older woman with primary liver carcinoma and hepatitis B virus infection. The chain links TRBV12-3 or TRBV12-4 to TRBJ1-2; D unresolved. The CDR3, as DNA: TGTGCCAGCACTTGGGGAGGTGGTTACATCTTC. Translating gives CASTWGGGYIF.